These T cell receptor beta chains were read from a single sample in a study of T cell responses to AZD1222 COVID-19 vaccine. Generated by immunoSEQ multiplex PCR, the TCRdb table keeps only in-frame clones and is missing some. The sample yields roughly 120,000 clones, 91% seen once. The sequenced sample was peripheral blood, obtained on day 0 of AZD1222 vaccination. Source of these receptors: an adult in good health. Each CDR3 is given without its conserved first and last residue. The order of the fields is CDR3 protein, V gene, clone size. Clone size is not always given. Where it is, it says once, few, many or a class for expanded clones.

ASSLVQGNSPLH,TRBV7-9,NA
ASSLGLDNSPLH,TRBV5-1,few
ASSYSGTPEKLF,TRBV6-5,NA
ASSRHRDFQRIQY,TRBV2,NA
ASRGFTDTQY,TRBV2,NA
ASSIVGDTGELF,TRBV19,NA
ATTDSSGNTIY,TRBV24-1,few
ASSLLRETYNEQF,TRBV7-8,NA
ASSLGRTNNEQF,TRBV7-2,NA
ASSLGRSYEQY,TRBV13,NA